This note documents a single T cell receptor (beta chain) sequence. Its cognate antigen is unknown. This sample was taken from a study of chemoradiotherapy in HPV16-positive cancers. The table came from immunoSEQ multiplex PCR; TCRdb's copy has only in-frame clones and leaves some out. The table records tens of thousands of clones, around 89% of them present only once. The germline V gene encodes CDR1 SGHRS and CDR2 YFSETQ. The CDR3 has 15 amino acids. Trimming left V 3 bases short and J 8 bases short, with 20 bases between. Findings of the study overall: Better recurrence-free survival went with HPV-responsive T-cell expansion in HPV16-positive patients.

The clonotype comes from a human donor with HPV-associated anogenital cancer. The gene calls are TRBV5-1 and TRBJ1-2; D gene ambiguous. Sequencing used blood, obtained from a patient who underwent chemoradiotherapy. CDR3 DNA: TGCGCCAGCAGCTCCGGGAGAGGGAAGGCGACCGGCTACACCTTC. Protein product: CASSSGRGKATGYTF.